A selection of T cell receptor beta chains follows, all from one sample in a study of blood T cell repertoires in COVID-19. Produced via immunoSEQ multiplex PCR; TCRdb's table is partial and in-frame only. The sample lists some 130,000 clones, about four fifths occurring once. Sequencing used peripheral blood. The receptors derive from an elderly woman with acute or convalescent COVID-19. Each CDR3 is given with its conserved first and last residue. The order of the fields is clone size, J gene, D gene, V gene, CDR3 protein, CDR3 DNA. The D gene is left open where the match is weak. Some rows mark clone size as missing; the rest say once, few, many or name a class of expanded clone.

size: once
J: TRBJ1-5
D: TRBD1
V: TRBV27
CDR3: CASSLGTANQPQHF
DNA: TGTGCCAGCAGTTTGGGGACAGCTAATCAGCCCCAGCATTTT

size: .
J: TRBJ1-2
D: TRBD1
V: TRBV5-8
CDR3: CASSTGDRGYGYTF
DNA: TGTGCCAGCAGCACGGGGGACAGGGGGTATGGCTACACCTTC

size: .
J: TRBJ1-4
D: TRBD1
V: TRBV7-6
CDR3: CASRPGTGREKLFF
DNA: TGTGCCAGCAGACCCGGGACAGGGAGGGAAAAACTGTTTTTT

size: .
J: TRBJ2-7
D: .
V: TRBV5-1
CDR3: CASSLEAGWASYEQYF
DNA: TGCGCCAGCAGCTTGGAGGCGGGATGGGCCTCCTACGAGCAGTACTTC

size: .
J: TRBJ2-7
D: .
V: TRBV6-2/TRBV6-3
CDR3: CASSPRDKGVQYF
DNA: TGTGCCAGCAGTCCACGGGACAAGGGTGTGCAGTACTTC

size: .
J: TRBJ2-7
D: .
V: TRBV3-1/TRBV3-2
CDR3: CASSQDDSFLYEQYF
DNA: TGTGCCAGCAGCCAAGATGACAGTTTTCTCTACGAGCAGTACTTC

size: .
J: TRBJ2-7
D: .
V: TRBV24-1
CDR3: CATSDSAGRPYEQYF
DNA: TGTGCCACCAGTGATTCCGCGGGACGGCCCTACGAGCAGTACTTC

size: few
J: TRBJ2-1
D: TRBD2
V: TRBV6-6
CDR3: CASIPGLGFDNEQFF
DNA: TGTGCCAGCATCCCGGGACTAGGGTTTGACAATGAGCAGTTCTTC

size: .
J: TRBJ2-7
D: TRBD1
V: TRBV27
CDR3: CASKRQGRSYEQYF
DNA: TGTGCCAGCAAACGACAGGGGAGGTCCTACGAGCAGTACTTC

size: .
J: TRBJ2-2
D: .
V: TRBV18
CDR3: CASSPQGSTGELFF
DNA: TGTGCCAGCTCACCGCAGGGGAGCACCGGGGAGCTGTTTTTT

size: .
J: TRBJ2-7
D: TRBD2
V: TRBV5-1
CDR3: CASSFEGGTYEQYF
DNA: TGCGCCAGCAGCTTTGAGGGAGGGACCTACGAGCAGTACTTC

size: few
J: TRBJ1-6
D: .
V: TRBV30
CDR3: CAWSADLNENSPLHF
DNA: TGTGCCTGGAGTGCCGACTTAAATGAGAATTCACCCCTCCACTTT

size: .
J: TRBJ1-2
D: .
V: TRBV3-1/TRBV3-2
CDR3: CASSQGRGLGNYGYTF
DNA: TGTGCCAGCAGCCAAGGACGCGGGTTGGGTAACTATGGCTACACCTTC

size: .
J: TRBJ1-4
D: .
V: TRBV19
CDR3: CASSPQQGKLFF
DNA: TGTGCCAGTAGTCCGCAACAGGGAAAACTGTTTTTT

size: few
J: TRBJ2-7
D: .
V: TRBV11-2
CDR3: CASSFLGDFYEQYF
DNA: TGTGCCAGCAGCTTCTTAGGGGACTTCTACGAGCAGTACTTC

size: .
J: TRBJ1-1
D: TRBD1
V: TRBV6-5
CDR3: CASTYTTGGDTEAFF
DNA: TGTGCCAGCACCTACACGACAGGGGGTGACACTGAAGCTTTCTTT

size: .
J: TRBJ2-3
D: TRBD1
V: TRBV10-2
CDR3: CASTTQGTGAADTQYF
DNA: TGCGCCAGCACAACCCAAGGGACAGGGGCAGCAGATACGCAGTATTTT

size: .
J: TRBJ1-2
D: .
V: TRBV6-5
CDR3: CASSRSGGANYGYTF
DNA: TGTGCCAGCAGCCGATCGGGGGGGGCTAACTATGGCTACACCTTC

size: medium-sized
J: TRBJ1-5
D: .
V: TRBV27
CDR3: CASSPSGNPNQPQHF
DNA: TGTGCCAGCAGTCCTTCGGGTAACCCCAATCAGCCCCAGCATTTT

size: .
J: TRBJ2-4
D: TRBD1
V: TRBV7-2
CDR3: CASSPDLRDRKNIQYF
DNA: TGTGCCAGCAGCCCCGACCTCCGGGACAGAAAAAACATTCAGTACTTC

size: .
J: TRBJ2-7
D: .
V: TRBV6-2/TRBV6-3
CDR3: CASSYSSPGEQYF
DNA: TGTGCCAGCAGTTACTCATCGCCAGGCGAGCAGTACTTC

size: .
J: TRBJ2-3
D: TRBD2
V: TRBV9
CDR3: CASSVGLAGADTQYF
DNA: TGTGCCAGCAGCGTAGGTCTAGCGGGAGCCGATACGCAGTATTTT

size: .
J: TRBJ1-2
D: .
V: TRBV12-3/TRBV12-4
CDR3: CASSQGGYGYTF
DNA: TGTGCCAGCAGCCAGGGTGGTTATGGCTACACCTTC

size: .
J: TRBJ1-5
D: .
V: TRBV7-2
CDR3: CASSQREWGGGQHF
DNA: TGTGCCAGCAGCCAAAGGGAGTGGGGGGGCGGCCAGCATTTT

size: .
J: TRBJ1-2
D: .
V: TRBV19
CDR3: CASKGGSNYGYTF
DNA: TGTGCCAGTAAAGGAGGCAGTAACTATGGCTACACCTTC

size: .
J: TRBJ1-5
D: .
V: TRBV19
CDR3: CASSMESNQPQHF
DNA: TGTGCCAGTAGTATGGAGAGTAATCAGCCCCAGCATTTT

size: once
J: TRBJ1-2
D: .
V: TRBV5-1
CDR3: CASSSPTGNYGYTF
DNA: TGCGCCAGCAGCTCCCCGACAGGAAACTATGGCTACACCTTC

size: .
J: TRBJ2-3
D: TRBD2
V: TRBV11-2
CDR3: CASSLEGAGGTDTQYF
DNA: TGTGCCAGCAGCTTAGAAGGGGCGGGGGGCACAGATACGCAGTATTTT

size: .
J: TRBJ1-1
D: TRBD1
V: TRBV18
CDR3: CASSRQGVNTEAFF
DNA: TGTGCCAGCTCACGACAGGGCGTGAACACTGAAGCTTTCTTT

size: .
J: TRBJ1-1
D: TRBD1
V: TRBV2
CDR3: CASTEQGLNTEAFF
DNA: TGTGCCAGCACCGAACAGGGGTTGAACACTGAAGCTTTCTTT

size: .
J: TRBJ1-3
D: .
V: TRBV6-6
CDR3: CASSTTPAGNTIYF
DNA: TGTGCCAGCAGTACCACCCCCGCGGGAAACACCATATATTTT

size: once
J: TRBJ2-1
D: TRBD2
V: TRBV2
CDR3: CASREGLAVTYNEQFF
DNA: TGTGCCAGCAGGGAGGGACTAGCGGTGACCTACAATGAGCAGTTCTTC

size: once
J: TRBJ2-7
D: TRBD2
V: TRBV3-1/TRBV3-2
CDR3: CASSQETSGSTYEQYF
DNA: TGTGCCAGCAGCCAAGAAACTAGCGGGAGTACCTACGAGCAGTACTTC

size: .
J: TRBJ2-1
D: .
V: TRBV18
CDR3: CASSPPAGSAASYNEQFF
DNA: TGTGCCAGCTCACCACCAGCGGGCTCCGCCGCGTCCTACAATGAGCAGTTCTTC

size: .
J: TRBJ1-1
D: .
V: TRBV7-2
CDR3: CASSLAAGYAFF
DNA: TGTGCCAGCAGCTTAGCGGCAGGGTACGCTTTCTTT

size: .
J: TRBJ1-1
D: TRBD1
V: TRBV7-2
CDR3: CASSSQGQGWPDTEAFF
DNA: TGTGCCAGCAGCTCGCAAGGACAGGGGTGGCCGGACACTGAAGCTTTCTTT

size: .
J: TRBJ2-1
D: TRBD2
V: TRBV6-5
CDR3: CASSYFSGSSYNEQFF
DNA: TGTGCCAGCAGTTACTTTAGCGGGAGCTCCTACAATGAGCAGTTCTTC

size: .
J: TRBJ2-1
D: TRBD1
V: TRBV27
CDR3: CASTAGTGSYNEQFF
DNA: TGTGCCAGCACAGCCGGGACAGGGTCCTACAATGAGCAGTTCTTC